This T cell receptor (beta chain) was captured by sequencing in a study of T cell responses to AZD1222 COVID-19 vaccine. Only in-frame clones appear in the TCRdb table, and some are missing; sequencing was by immunoSEQ multiplex PCR. There are 140,000 to 150,000 clones in the sample; under 95% occur only once, and around 5.5% lies in the top ten. V shed 8 bases and J shed 3 bases, with 11 bases lying between them. CDR3 length equals 14 residues. CDR1 and CDR2 from the germline V gene are SEHNR and FQNEAQ (reference sequence). V usage is TRBV7-9 and J usage is TRBJ2-6; D gene ambiguous. The sample consisted of peripheral blood, taken on day 0 of AZD1222 vaccination. The clonotype comes from an adult in good health. The CDR3 coding sequence is TGTGCCAGCCCCCCAGAGCTTGGGGCCAACGTCCTGACTTTC. Translating it yields CASPPELGANVLTF. Variable domain in full (rest from reference TRBV7-9 and TRBJ2-6): DTGVSQNPRHKITKRGQNVTFRCDPISEHNRLYWYRQTLGQGPEFLTYFQNEAQLEKSRLLSDRFSAERPKGSFSTLEIQRTEQGDSAMYLCASPPELGANVLTFGAGSRLTVL.